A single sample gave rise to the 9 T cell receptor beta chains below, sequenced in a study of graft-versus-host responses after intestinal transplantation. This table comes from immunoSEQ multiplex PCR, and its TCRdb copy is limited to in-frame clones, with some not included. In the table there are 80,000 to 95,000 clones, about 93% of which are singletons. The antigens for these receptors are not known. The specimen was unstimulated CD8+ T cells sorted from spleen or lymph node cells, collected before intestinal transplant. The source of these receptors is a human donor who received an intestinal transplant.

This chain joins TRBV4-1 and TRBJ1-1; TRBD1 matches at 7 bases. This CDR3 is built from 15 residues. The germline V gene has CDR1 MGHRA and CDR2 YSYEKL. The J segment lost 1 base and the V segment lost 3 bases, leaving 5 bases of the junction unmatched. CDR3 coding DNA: TGCGCCAGCAGCCAGGTGCAGGGGGGGAACACTGAAGCTTTCTTT. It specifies CASSQVQGGNTEAFF.

CDR3 protein: CASSPSWQGRETQYF. The CDR3 DNA sequence: TGTGCCAGCAGCCCTAGTTGGCAGGGGAGAGAGACCCAGTACTTC. The gene calls are TRBV27 and TRBJ2-5, with D maybe TRBD1 (6 bases). From germline, CDR1 is MNHEY and CDR2 SMNVEV (reference sequence). Trimming removed 6 bases from V and 4 bases from J, with 18 bases in between. CDR3 length: 15 residues.

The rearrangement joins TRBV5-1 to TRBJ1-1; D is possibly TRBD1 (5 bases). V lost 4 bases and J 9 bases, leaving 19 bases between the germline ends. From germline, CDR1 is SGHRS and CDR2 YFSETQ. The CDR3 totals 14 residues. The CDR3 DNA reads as TGCGCCAGCAGCCCACGGGACTTTCCGACAAAAGCTTTCTTT. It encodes CASSPRDFPTKAFF.

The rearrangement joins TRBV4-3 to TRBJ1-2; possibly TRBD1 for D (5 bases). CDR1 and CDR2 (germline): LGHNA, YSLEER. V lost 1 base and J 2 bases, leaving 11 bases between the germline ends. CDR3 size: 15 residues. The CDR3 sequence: CASSQVVAGNYGYTF. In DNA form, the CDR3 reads TGCGCCAGCAGCCAAGTCGTCGCAGGGAACTATGGCTACACCTTC.

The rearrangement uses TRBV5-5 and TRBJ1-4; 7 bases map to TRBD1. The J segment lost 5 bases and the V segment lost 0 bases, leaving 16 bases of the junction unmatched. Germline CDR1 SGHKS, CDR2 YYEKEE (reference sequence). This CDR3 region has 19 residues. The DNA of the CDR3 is TGTGCCAGCAGCTTGGGACCCGACAGGGACGTCGTCATAAATGAAAAACTGTTTTTT. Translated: CASSLGPDRDVVINEKLFF. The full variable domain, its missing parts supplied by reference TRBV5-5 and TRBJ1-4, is DAGVTQSPTHLIKTRGQQVTLRCSPISGHKSVSWYQQVLGQGPQFIFQYYEKEERGRGNFPDRFSARQFPNYSSELNVNALLLGDSALYLCASSLGPDRDVVINEKLFFGSGTQLSVL.

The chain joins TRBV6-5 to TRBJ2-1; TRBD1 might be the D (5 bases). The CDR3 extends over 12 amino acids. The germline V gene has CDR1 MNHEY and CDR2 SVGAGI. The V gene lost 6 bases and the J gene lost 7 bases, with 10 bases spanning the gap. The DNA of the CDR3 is TGTGCCAGCAGCCAAGGGGCAAATGAGCAGTTCTTC. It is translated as CASSQGANEQFF.

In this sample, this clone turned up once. In DNA, the CDR3 is TGCGCCAGCAGCCCGGGAGAGTTAGTCTTTAACTATGGCTACACCTTC. It yields the protein CASSPGELVFNYGYTF. The chain employs TRBV4-3 and TRBJ1-2; D remains unclear. The CDR3 spans 16 residues. The V gene's germline CDR1 is LGHNA and CDR2 YSLEER. Between the trimmed V and J ends, which lost 4 bases and 1 base, there was a span of 16 bases.

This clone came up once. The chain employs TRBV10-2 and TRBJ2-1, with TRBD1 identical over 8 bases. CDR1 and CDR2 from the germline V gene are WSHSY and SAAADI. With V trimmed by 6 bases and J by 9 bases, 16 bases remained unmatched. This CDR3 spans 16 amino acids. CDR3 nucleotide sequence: TGCGCCAGCAGGAGGGGAGACTTGGACAGGGAAGGTGAGCAGTTCTTC. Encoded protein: CASRRGDLDREGEQFF.

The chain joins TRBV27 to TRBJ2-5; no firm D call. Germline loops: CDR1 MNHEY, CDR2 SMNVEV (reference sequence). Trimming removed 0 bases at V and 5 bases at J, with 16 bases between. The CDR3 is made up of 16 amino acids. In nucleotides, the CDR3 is TGTGCCAGCAGTTTATCCTCCAGGATATCCGAGGAGACCCAGTACTTC. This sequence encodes CASSLSSRISEETQYF.